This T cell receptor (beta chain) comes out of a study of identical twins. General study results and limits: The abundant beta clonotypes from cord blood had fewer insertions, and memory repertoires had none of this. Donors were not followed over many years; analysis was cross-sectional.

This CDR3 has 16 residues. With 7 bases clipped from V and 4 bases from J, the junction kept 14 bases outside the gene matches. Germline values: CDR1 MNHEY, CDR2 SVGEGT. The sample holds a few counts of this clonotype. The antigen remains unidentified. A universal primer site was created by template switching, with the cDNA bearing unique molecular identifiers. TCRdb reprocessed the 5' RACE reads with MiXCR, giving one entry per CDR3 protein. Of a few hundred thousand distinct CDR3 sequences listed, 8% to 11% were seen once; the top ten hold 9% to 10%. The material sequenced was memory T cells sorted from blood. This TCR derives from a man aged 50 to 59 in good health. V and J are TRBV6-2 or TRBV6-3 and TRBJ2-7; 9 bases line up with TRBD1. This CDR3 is CASTSFYGTGSYEQYF. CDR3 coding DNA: TGTGCCAGCACCTCTTTCTACGGGACAGGGTCGTACGAGCAGTACTTC.